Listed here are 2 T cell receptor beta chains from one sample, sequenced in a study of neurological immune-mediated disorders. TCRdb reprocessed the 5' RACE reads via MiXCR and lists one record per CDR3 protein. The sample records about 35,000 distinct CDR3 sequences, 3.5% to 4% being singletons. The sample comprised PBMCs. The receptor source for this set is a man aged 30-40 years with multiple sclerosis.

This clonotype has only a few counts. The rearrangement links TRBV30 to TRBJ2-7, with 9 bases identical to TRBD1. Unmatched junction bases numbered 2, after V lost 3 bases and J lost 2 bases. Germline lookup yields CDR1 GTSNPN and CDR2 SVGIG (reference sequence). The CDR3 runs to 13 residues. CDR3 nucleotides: TGTGCCTGGAGCACAGGGGGCCCCTACGAGCAGTACTTC. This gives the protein CAWSTGGPYEQYF.

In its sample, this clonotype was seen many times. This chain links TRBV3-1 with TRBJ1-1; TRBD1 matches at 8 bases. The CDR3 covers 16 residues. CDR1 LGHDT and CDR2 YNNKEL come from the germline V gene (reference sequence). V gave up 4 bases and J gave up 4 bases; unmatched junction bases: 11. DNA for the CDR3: TGTGCCAGCAGCCCCCGGACAGGGAAGGGTAGCACTGAAGCTTTCTTT. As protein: CASSPRTGKGSTEAFF.